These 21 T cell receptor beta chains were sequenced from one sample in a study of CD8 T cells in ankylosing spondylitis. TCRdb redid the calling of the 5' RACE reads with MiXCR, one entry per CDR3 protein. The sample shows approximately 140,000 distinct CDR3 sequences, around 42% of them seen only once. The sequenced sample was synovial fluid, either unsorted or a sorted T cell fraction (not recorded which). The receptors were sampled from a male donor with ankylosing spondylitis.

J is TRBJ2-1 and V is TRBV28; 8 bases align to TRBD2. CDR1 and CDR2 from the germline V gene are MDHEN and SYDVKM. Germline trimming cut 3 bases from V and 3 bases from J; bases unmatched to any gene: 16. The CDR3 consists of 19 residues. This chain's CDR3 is CASSLYGPERGIHYNEQFF. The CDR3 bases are TGTGCCAGCAGTTTGTATGGTCCTGAGCGGGGGATCCACTACAATGAGCAGTTCTTC.

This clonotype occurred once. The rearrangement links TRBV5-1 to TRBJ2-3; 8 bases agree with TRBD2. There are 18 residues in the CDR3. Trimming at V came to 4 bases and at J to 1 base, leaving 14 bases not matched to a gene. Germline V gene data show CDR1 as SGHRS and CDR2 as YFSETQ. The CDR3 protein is CASSISPGLGWRTDTQYF. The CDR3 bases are TGCGCCAGCAGCATATCACCGGGACTAGGGTGGCGCACAGATACGCAGTATTTT.

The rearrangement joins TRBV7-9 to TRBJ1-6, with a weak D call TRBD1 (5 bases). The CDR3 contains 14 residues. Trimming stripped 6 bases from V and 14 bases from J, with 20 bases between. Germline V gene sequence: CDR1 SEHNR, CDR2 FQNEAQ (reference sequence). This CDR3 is CASSFRDAVIALHF. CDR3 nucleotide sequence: TGTGCCAGCAGTTTCCGGGACGCCGTTATTGCCCTCCACTTT.

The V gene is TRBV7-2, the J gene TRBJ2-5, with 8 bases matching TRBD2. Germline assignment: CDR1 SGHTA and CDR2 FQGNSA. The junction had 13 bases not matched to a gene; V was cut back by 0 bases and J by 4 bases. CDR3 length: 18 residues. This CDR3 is CASSLAPRMAGGRETQYF. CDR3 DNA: TGTGCCAGCAGCTTAGCCCCGCGGATGGCGGGAGGAAGAGAGACCCAGTACTTC.

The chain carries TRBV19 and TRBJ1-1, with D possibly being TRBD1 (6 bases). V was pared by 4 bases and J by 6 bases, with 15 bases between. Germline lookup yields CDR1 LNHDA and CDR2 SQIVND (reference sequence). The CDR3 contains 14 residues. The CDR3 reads CASSSRGARAEAFF. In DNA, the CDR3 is TGTGCCAGTAGTAGTAGGGGGGCGCGGGCTGAAGCTTTCTTT.

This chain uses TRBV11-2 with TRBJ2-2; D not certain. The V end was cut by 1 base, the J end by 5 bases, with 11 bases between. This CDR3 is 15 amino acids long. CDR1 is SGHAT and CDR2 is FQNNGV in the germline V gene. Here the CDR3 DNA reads TGTGCCAGCAGCTTAGCTGGCCTTGGGACCGGGGAGCTGTTTTTT. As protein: CASSLAGLGTGELFF. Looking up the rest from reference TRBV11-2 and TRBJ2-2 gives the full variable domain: EAGVAQSPRYKIIEKRQSVAFWCNPISGHATLYWYQQILGQGPKLLIQFQNNGVVDDSQLPKDRFSAERLKGVDSTLKIQPAKLEDSAVYLCASSLAGLGTGELFFGEGSRLTVL.

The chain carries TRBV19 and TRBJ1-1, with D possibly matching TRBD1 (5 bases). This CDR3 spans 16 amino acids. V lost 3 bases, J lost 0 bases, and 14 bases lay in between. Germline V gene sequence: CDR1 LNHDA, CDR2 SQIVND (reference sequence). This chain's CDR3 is CASSIPLDSLNTEAFF. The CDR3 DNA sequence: TGTGCCAGTAGTATTCCCCTCGACAGTTTGAACACTGAAGCTTTCTTT.

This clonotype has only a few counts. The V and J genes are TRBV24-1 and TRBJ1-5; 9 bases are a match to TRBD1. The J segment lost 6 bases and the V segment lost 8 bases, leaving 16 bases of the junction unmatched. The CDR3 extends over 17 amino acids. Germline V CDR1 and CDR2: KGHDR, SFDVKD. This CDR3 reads CATMELVRDRVGQPQHF. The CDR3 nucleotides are TGTGCCACCATGGAGTTGGTCCGGGACAGGGTAGGTCAGCCCCAGCATTTT.

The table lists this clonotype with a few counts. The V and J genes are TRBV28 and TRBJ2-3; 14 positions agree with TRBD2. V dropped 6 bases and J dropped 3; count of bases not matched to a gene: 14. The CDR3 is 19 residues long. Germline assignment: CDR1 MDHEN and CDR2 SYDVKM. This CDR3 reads CASSSSTGTSGRGTDTQYF. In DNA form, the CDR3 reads TGTGCCAGCAGCTCATCCACCGGGACTAGCGGGAGAGGGACAGATACGCAGTATTTT.

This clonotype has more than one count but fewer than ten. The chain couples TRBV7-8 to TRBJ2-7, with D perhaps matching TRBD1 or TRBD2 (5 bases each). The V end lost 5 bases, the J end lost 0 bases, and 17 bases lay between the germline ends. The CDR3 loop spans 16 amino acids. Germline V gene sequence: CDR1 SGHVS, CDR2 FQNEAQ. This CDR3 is CASSPGSGARSYEQYF. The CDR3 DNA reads TGTGCCAGCAGCCCCGGTTCCGGGGCCCGCTCCTACGAGCAGTACTTC.

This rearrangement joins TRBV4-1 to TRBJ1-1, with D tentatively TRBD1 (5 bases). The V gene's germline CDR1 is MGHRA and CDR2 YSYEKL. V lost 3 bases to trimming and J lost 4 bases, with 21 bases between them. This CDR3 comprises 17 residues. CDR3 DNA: TGCGCCAGCAGCCACGCCCCCCTAGGCAGGGCGGGCACTGAAGCTTTCTTT. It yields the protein CASSHAPLGRAGTEAFF.

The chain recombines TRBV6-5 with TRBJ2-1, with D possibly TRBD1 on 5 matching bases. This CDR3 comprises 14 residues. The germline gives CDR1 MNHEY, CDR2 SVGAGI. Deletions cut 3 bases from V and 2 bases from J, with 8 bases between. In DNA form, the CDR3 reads TGTGCCAGCAGTTATGGGGCGGCCTACAATGAGCAGTTCTTC. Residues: CASSYGAAYNEQFF.

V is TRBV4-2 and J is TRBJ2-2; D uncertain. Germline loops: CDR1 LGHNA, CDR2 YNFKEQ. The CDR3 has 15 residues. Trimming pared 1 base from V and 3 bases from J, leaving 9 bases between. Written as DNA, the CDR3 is TGTGCCAGCAGCCAAGTTTGGCGGTACACCGGGGAGCTGTTTTTT. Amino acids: CASSQVWRYTGELFF.

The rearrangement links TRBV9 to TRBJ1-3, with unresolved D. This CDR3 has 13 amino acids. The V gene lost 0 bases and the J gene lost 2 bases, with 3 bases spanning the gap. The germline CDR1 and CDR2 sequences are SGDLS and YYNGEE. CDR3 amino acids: CASSVAAGNTIYF. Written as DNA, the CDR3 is TGTGCCAGCAGCGTAGCCGCTGGAAACACCATATATTTT.

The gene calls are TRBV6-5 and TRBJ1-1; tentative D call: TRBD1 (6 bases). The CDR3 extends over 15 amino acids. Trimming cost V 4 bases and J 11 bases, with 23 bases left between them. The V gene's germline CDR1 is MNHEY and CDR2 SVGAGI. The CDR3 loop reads CASSSSTGLIIRAFF. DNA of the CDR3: TGTGCCAGCAGTTCCTCGACAGGCCTAATTATCCGCGCTTTCTTT.

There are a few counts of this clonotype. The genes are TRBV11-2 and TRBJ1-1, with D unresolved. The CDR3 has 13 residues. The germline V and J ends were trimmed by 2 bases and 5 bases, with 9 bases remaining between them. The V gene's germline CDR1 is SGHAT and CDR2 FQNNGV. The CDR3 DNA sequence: TGTGCCAGCAGCTTAAGTCAGAGGACTGAAGCTTTCTTT. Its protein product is CASSLSQRTEAFF.

CDR3 sequence reads: CASTKAYTGELFF. For the CDR3, the DNA is TGTGCCAGCACGAAGGCGTACACCGGGGAGCTGTTTTTT. V and J are TRBV28 and TRBJ2-2; D is ambiguous. Trimming removed 7 bases from V and 3 bases from J, with 9 bases in between. The CDR3 consists of 13 residues. CDR1 and CDR2 (germline): MDHEN, SYDVKM.

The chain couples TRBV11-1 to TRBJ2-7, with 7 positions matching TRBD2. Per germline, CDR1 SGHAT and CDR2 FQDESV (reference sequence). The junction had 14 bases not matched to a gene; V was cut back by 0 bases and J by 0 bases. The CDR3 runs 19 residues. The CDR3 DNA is TGTGCCAGCAGCTTAGCGCATGAGGTCCTAGCGGAGAGCTCCTACGAGCAGTACTTC. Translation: CASSLAHEVLAESSYEQYF. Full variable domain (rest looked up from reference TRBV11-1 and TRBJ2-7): EAEVAQSPRYKITEKSQAVAFWCDPISGHATLYWYRQILGQGPELLVQFQDESVVDDSQLPKDRFSAERLKGVDSTLKIQPAELGDSAMYLCASSLAHEVLAESSYEQYFGPGTRLTVT.

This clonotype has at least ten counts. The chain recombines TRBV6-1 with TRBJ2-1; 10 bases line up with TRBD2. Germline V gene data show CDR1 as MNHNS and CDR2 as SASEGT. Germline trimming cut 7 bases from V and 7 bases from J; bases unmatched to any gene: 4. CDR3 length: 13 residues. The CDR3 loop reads CASTSGRGNEQFF. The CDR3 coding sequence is TGTGCCAGCACCAGCGGGAGGGGTAATGAGCAGTTCTTC.

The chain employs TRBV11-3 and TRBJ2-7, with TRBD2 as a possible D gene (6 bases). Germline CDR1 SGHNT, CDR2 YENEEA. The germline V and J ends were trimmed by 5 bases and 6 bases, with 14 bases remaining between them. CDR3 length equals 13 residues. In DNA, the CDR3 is TGTGCCAGCAGCCGACTAGGACCCTCCGAGCAGTACTTC. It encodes CASSRLGPSEQYF.

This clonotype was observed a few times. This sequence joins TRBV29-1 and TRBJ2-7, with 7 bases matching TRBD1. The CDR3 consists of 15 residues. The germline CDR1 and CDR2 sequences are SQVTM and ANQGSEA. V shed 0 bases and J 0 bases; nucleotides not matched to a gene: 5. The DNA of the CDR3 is TGCAGCGTTGAAGATTTCCGGGACAGCTCCTACGAGCAGTACTTC. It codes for CSVEDFRDSSYEQYF.